This T cell receptor beta chain is from a study of spatial heterogeneity in lung cancer. In the study overall: Fewer alpha-chain than beta-chain sequences were consistently detected. The library had UMIs, and each TCR and UMI pair averaged more than ten raw reads.

This clonotype is categorized as medium-sized. Time point specified: sample taken at primary tumor resection. Whole RNA from tumor, nontumor lung or frozen PBMC was sequenced unsorted. Every individual TCR cDNA molecule carried its own unique molecular identifier, which allowed correction of PCR and sequencing errors. From the 5' RACE reads, TCRdb called clonotypes with MiXCR, one entry per CDR3 protein. Among approximately 5,200 distinct CDR3 sequences listed, roughly 2.9% were seen once. The receptor's source is a male donor with early-stage non-small cell lung cancer. The sample here was normal lung tissue next to the tumor, taken at surgery.

The CDR3 loop reads CASSSGLAGGHEQYF. The CDR3 coding sequence is TGTGCCAGCAGTTCCGGACTAGCGGGAGGCCACGAGCAGTACTTC. The rearrangement uses TRBV6-6 and TRBJ2-7, with 14 nucleotides matching TRBD2. The V gene end was trimmed by 4 bases and the J gene end by 5 bases; junction bases not matched to a gene: 4. Germline V gene sequence: CDR1 MNHNY, CDR2 SVGAGI (reference sequence). The CDR3 runs to 15 residues.